This T cell receptor (beta chain) was found in a study of T cells expressing NK-cell markers (dated by TCRdb to 2019 to 2021). The study in broad terms: In sorted CD3+CD56+NKG2C+, CD3+CD56+NKG2C- and CD3+CD56-NKG2C+ T-cell subsets from roughly 8 donors, TCR beta-chain repertoires were profiled. The study sequenced eight donors, all healthy volunteers chosen at random: three men and five women. Of the eight sequenced donors, seven were found to be HCMV-seropositive and one was found to be HCMV-seronegative. Sequencing of the libraries produced 2 x 150 bp reads on Illumina HiSeq 2000/2500, MiSeq or NextSeq. Broader findings and caveats from the paper: Those dominant clonotypes were again the most abundant among CD3+CD56-NKG2C+ cells in a handful of donors, at roughly 25-65%. Whether the expanded NKG2C-expressing T cell clones were specific for HCMV antigens was left unclear. In several donors, the dominant CD3+CD56+NKG2C+ clonotypes ranked among the top 10 CD8+ clonotypes, making up roughly 1.0-7.0% of CD8+ T cells.

Regarding this clonotype: It lacks a known antigen.

The instrument was an Illumina HiSeq 2000. TCR beta cDNA libraries were prepared using 5'RACE template switching, which introduced a universal primer site and unique molecular identifiers. cDNA synthesis was primed from the TCR beta constant segment, followed by two successive PCR amplification steps. The study's processing was this. Reads were demultiplexed and grouped by UMI with MIGEC, and clonotypes were assembled and quantified with MiTCR. To exclude erroneous sequences, only TCR cDNA sequences supported by at least two reads were retained. The tcR package was used for downstream repertoire analysis, with clonotypes matched between fractions based on CDR3 nucleotide sequence plus V segment. VDJmatch was used to annotate antigen specificity against VDJdb, with one amino acid substitution in CDR3 allowed. Each CDR3 protein sequence appears as one entry after TCRdb reprocessed the reads, and no DNA is included. The V and J calls were not made by the authors but by TCRdb's processing. This sample's table has entries for 300,000 to 500,000 distinct CDR3 sequences. About 10% of the sample is held by the ten biggest clonotypes.

Spanning cysteine to phenylalanine, the CDR3 consists of 14 amino acids. The DNA sequence is not available. CDR1 MNHNY and CDR2 SVGAGI are derived from the germline V gene (reference sequence). To determine HCMV serostatus, a commercial ELISA kit was used to detect HCMV-specific IgG in serum. Ficoll density gradient centrifugation was used to isolate peripheral blood mononuclear cells from blood. The sequence links TRBV6-6 to TRBJ2-3; TCRdb proposes TRBD1, but this gene call is untestable without DNA. The sequence was obtained from a woman in her forties or fifties in good health. Donor details come from another sample of the same person, matched by shared clones. The sample comprised blood T cells: a sorted CD56 or NKG2C T cell subset, CD4+ or CD8+ T cells, or bulk PBMC T cells (not recorded which). This receptor carries the CDR3 CASSYSGERNTQYF.